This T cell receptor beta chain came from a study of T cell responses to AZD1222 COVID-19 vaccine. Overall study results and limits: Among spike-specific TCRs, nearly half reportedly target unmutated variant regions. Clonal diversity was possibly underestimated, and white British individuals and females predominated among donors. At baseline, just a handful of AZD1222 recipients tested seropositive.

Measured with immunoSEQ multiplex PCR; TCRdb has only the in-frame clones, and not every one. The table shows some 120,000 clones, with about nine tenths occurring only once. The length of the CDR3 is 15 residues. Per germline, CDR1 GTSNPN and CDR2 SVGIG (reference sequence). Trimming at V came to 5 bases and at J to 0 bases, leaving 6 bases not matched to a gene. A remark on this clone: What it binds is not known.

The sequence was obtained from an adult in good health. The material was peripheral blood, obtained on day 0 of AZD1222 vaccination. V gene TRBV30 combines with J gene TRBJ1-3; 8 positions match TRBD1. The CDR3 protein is CAWETGASSGNTIYF. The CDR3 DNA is TGTGCCTGGGAGACAGGGGCGAGCTCTGGAAACACCATATATTTT.